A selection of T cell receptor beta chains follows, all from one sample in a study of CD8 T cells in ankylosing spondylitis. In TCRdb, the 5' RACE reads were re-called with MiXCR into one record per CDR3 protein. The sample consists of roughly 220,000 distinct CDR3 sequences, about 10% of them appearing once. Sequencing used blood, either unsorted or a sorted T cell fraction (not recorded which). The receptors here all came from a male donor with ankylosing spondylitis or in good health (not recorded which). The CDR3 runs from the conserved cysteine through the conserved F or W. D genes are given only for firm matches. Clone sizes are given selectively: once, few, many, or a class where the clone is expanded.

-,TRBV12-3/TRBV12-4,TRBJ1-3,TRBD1,TGTGCCAGCAGTCAACCGACAGGGTTCTCTGGAAACACCATATATTTT,CASSQPTGFSGNTIYF
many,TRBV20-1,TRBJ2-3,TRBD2,TGCAGTGCTACTAGCGGGGGGAGCACAGATACGCAGTATTTT,CSATSGGSTDTQYF
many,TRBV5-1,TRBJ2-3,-,TGCGCCAGCAGGGGGGACCTCACAGATACGCAGTATTTT,CASRGDLTDTQYF
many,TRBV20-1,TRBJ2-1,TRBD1,TGCAGTGCTGGCCGGACAGGGGGCAATGAGCAGTTCTTC,CSAGRTGGNEQFF
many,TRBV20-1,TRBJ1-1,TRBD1,TGCAGTGCTAGAGATGGGACGACAGGGGGGCCCCTCACTGAAGCTTTCTTT,CSARDGTTGGPLTEAFF
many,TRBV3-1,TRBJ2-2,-,TGTGCCAGCAGAGACGGAAACACCGGGGAGCTGTTTTTT,CASRDGNTGELFF
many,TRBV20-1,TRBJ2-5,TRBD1,TGCAGTGCTCAGCGACAGGGGGACGAGACCCAGTACTTC,CSAQRQGDETQYF
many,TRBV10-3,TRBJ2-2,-,TGTGCCATCAGTGCAGTGGCGAACACCGGGGAGCTGTTTTTT,CAISAVANTGELFF
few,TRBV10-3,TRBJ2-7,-,TGTGCCATCCGGGACGGGGGGCGCCACTACGAGCAGTACTTC,CAIRDGGRHYEQYF
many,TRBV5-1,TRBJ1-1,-,TGCGCCAGCAGCTTGGCGATAGGAGACACTGAAGCTTTCTTT,CASSLAIGDTEAFF
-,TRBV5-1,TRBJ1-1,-,TGCGCCAGCAGCCGGGACGGAGACAGTCTGAACACTGAAGCTTTCTTT,CASSRDGDSLNTEAFF
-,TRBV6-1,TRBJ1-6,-,TGTGCCAGCAGTACGCAGGAACCGGGTTCACCCCTCCACTTT,CASSTQEPGSPLHF
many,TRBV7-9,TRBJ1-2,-,TGTGCCAGCAGCCCCCGGACCGGTGGATATGGCTACACCTTC,CASSPRTGGYGYTF
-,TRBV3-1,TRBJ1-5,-,TGTGCCAGCAGCCACAGTCAGGGGCAACAGCCCCAGCATTTT,CASSHSQGQQPQHF
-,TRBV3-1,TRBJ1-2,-,TGTGCCAGCAGCCCCGGCGGGGGGTCACGTGGCTACACCTTC,CASSPGGGSRGYTF
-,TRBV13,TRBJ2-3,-,TGTGCCAGCAGCTTATCACCGTTTAGACTGGACCGCACAGATACGCAGTATTTT,CASSLSPFRLDRTDTQYF
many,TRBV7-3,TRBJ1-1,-,TGTGCCAGCAGCCCCGTGGGAGGATACACTGAAGCTTTCTTT,CASSPVGGYTEAFF
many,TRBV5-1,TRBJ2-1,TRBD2,TGCGCCAGCAGCCTATTGACTAGCGGGGGCAACAATGAGCAGTTCTTC,CASSLLTSGGNNEQFF
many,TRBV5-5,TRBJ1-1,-,TGTGCCAGCAGCTTGGACTTTGGAGGGCGCGGGACTGAAGCTTTCTTT,CASSLDFGGRGTEAFF
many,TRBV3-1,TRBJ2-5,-,TGTGCCAGCAGCCAAGATGAGATCTCGGGACGGAGGACAGAGACCCAGTACTTC,CASSQDEISGRRTETQYF
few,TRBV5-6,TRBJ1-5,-,TGTGCCAGCAGCTTTCAGGGAATAAATCAGCCCCAGCATTTT,CASSFQGINQPQHF
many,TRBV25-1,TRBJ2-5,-,TGTGCCAGCAGTGAATTTACAGTACGGGGGCGAGAGACCCAGTACTTC,CASSEFTVRGRETQYF
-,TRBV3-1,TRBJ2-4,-,TGTGCCAGCAGCCTCGGACAGATGACTAACATTCAGTACTTC,CASSLGQMTNIQYF
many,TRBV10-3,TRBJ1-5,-,TGTGCCATCAGTGAGTCCAGAGGGAATCAGCCCCAGCATTTT,CAISESRGNQPQHF